The 6 T cell receptor beta chains listed next were all sequenced from one sample in a study of blood T cell repertoires in COVID-19. Only in-frame clones appear in the TCRdb table, and some are missing; sequencing was by immunoSEQ multiplex PCR. This sample has a few hundred thousand clones; 85% to 90% occur once, and the top ten carry around 1.7%. The sample taken for sequencing was PBMCs or T cells enriched from blood (not recorded which). The source of these receptors is a woman aged 30 to 39 who had recovered from COVID-19.

The gene calls are TRBV4-1 and TRBJ1-2, with D possibly being TRBD1 (6 bases). CDR1 MGHRA and CDR2 YSYEKL come from the germline V gene. V was pared by 6 bases and J by 8 bases, with 16 bases between. The length of the CDR3 is 13 residues. CDR3 in DNA: TGCGCCAGCAGTCGACAGGAGTTTCGGGGCTACACCTTC. Translating gives CASSRQEFRGYTF.

This clone was detected once. The chain carries TRBV28 and TRBJ1-1; TRBD1 matches 8 bases. In germline, CDR1 is MDHEN, CDR2 SYDVKM. Trimming removed 3 bases from V and 4 bases from J; junction bases left unmatched: 10. The CDR3 runs to 16 residues. In nucleotides, the CDR3 is TGTGCCAGCAGTTTCTTGAGGACAGGGACGGGCACTGAAGCTTTCTTT. Its protein is CASSFLRTGTGTEAFF.

CDR3 nucleotide sequence: TGTGCCAGCAAGCACAGGGAAGACGAAAAACTGTTTTTT. It is translated as CASKHREDEKLFF. The chain has TRBV2 and TRBJ1-4, with a weak D call TRBD1 (6 bases). The V end lost 7 bases, the J end lost 8 bases, and 14 bases lay between the germline ends. The CDR3 loop spans 13 amino acids. The germline V gene has CDR1 SNHLY and CDR2 FYNNEI.

V gene TRBV2 combines with J gene TRBJ2-7; D possibly corresponds to TRBD2 (5 bases). The V gene lost 6 bases and the J gene lost 2 bases, with 17 bases spanning the gap. This CDR3 comprises 15 residues. CDR1 SNHLY and CDR2 FYNNEI come from the germline V gene. CDR3 DNA sequence: TGTGCCAGCAGCCAAACACAAGGAGGCCCCTACGAGCAGTACTTC. This codes for CASSQTQGGPYEQYF.

The rearrangement links TRBV7-2 to TRBJ2-7, with 10 bases lining up with TRBD2. Germline CDR1 reads SGHTA; CDR2 reads FQGNSA. After removal of 4 bases from V and 1 base from J, the junction contained 7 bases not matched to a gene. The CDR3 is 16 amino acids. For the CDR3, the DNA is TGTGCCAGCAGCTCGTCCGGGACTAGCGCGTCCTACGAGCAGTACTTC. It encodes CASSSSGTSASYEQYF. The full variable domain, with the rest looked up from reference TRBV7-2 and TRBJ2-7, is GAGVSQSPSNKVTEKGKDVELRCDPISGHTALYWYRQSLGQGLEFLIYFQGNSAPDKSGLPSDRFSAERTGGSVSTLTIQRTQQEDSAVYLCASSSSGTSASYEQYFGPGTRLTVT.

The CDR3 spells CASSPGTSGFPYNEQFF. The CDR3 nucleotides are TGTGCCAGCAGCCCAGGTACTAGCGGGTTCCCCTACAATGAGCAGTTCTTC. This chain uses TRBV4-2 with TRBJ2-1; 9 bases line up with TRBD2. Looked up from germline, CDR1 is LGHNA and CDR2 is YNFKEQ. V dropped 4 bases and J dropped 2; count of bases not matched to a gene: 9. CDR3 length equals 17 residues.